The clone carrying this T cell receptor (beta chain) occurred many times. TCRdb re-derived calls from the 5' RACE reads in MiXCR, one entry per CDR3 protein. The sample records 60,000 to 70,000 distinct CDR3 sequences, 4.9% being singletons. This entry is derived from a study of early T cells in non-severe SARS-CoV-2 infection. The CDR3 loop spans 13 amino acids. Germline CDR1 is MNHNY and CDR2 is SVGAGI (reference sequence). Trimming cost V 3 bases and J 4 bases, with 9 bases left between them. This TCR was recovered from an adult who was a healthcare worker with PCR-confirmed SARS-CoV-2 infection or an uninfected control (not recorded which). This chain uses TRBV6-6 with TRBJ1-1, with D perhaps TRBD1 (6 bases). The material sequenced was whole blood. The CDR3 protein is CASSYSQGTEAFF. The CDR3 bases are TGTGCCAGCAGTTATTCACAGGGCACTGAAGCTTTCTTT.